The 7 T cell receptor beta chains presented below share a single source sample, sequenced in a study of cytomegalovirus exposure and HLA in healthy donors. PCR was performed using 60 Vbeta and 13 Jbeta primers. Data came from immunoSEQ multiplex PCR; TCRdb stores just in-frame clones and leaves some out. The repertoire holds over 150,000 clones, with 80% as singletons. The material sequenced was PBMCs. Every receptor here comes from a man aged 30-40 years in good health and CMV-seropositive.

This clone was seen once. This sequence joins TRBV5-6 and TRBJ2-3; D is undetermined. V lost 0 bases and J lost 0, with 2 bases in between. The length of the CDR3 is 13 residues. Per the germline V gene, CDR1 is SGHDT and CDR2 is YYEEEE. CDR3 coding DNA: TGTGCCAGCAGCTTGGCAAGCACAGATACGCAGTATTTT. This gives the protein CASSLASTDTQYF.

The V call is TRBV7-3, the J call TRBJ2-2; 9 bases agree with TRBD1. The CDR3 is made up of 15 amino acids. Germline CDR1 is SGHTA and CDR2 is FQGTGA. J lost 4 bases, V lost 2 bases, and 2 bases had no gene match. CDR3 sequence: CASSLRQGGTGELFF. CDR3 nucleotide sequence: TGTGCCAGCAGCTTACGACAGGGGGGCACCGGGGAGCTGTTTTTT.

V is TRBV11-1 and J is TRBJ2-1; possible D gene TRBD1, 5 bases. CDR3 length: 14 residues. Trimming pared 1 base from V and 4 bases from J, leaving 8 bases between. Germline CDR1 reads SGHAT; CDR2 reads FQDESV (reference sequence). As DNA, the CDR3 is TGTGCCAGCAGCTTAGATCCAGGGTACAATGAGCAGTTCTTC. Translation: CASSLDPGYNEQFF.

This clone was picked up one time. V is TRBV6-5 and J is TRBJ1-6, with a weak D call TRBD1 (5 bases). Germline lookup yields CDR1 MNHEY and CDR2 SVGAGI. This CDR3 comprises 13 residues. V was pared by 5 bases and J by 7 bases, with 9 bases between. DNA for the CDR3: TGTGCCAGCAGTCCAGGGTCCAATTCACCCCTCCACTTT. The encoded protein is CASSPGSNSPLHF.

The chain combines TRBV11-3 with TRBJ2-7; TRBD1 agrees at 7 bases. Germline V CDR1 and CDR2: SGHNT, YENEEA. This CDR3 has 14 amino acids. V dropped 5 bases and J dropped 0; count of bases not matched to a gene: 4. DNA for the CDR3: TGTGCCAGCAGCGACCGGGACAGCTCCTACGAGCAGTACTTC. It yields the protein CASSDRDSSYEQYF.

In its sample, this clone was seen once. The chain uses TRBV4-2 and TRBJ2-3; D might be TRBD2 (5 bases). The germline gives CDR1 LGHNA, CDR2 YNFKEQ. This CDR3 region has 16 residues. The V end was cut by 4 bases, the J end by 5 bases, with 19 bases between. CDR3 nucleotides: TGTGCCAGCAGCCGAGGCGCGACCTGGGAGATAGATACGCAGTATTTT. It translates to CASSRGATWEIDTQYF.

This rearrangement joins TRBV2 to TRBJ2-6, with a tentative D call TRBD1 (6 bases). Germline V lookup: CDR1 SNHLY, CDR2 FYNNEI. The CDR3 contains 19 residues. V lost 4 bases to trimming and J lost 1 base, with 20 bases between them. The CDR3 bases are TGTGCCAGCAGTGGCAGGGGTGCGAAGTCGCCTTCTGGGGCCAACGTCCTGACTTTC. It encodes CASSGRGAKSPSGANVLTF.